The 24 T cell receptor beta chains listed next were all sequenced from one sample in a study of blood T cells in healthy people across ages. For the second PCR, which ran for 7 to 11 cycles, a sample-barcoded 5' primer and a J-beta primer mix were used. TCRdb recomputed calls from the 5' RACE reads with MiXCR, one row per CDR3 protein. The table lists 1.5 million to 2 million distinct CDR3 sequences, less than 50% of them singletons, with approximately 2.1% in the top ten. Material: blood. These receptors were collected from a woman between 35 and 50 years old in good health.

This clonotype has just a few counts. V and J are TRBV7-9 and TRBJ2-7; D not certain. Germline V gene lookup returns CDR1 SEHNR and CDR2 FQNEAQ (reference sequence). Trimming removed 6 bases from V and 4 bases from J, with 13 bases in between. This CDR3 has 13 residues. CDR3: CASSEVARYEQYF. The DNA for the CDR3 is TGTGCCAGCAGTGAGGTGGCTAGGTACGAGCAGTACTTC.

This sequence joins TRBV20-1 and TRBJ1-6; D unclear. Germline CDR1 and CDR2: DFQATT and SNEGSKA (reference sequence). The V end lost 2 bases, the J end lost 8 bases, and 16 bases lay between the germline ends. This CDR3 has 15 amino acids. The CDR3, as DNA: TGCAGTGCTAGAATGGCACAGAGCCCACATTCACCCCTCCACTTT. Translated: CSARMAQSPHSPLHF.

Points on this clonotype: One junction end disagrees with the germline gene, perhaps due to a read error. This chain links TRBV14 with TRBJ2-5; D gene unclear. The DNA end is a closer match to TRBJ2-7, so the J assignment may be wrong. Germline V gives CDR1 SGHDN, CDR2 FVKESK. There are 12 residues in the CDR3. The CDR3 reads CDSSPSSYEQYF. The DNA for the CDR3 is TGTGACAGCAGTCCGAGCTCCTACGAGCAGTACTTC.

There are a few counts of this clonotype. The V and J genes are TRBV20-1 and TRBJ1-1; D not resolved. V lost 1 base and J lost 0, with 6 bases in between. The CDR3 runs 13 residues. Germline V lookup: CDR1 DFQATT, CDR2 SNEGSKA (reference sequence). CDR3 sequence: CSARVSMNTEAFF. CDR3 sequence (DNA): TGCAGTGCTAGAGTCAGTATGAACACTGAAGCTTTCTTT.

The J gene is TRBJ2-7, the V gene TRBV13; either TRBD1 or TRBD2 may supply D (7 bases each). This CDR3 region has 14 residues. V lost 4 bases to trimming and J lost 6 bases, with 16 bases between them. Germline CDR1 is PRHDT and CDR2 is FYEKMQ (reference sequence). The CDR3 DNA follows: TGTGCCAGCAGCTCAGGGGGGGTTGCGCGCGAGCAGTACTTC. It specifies CASSSGGVAREQYF.

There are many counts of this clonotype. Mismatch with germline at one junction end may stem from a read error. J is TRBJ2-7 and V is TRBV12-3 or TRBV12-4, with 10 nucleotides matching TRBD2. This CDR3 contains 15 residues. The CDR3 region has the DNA TGTGCCAGCAGCTTAGCTAGCGGGGGCTCCTACGAGCAGTACTTC. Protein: CASSLASGGSYEQYF.

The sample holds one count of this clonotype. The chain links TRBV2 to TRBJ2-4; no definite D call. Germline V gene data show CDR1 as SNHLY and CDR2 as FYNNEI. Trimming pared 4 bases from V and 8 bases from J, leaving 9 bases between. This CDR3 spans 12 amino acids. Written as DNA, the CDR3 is TGTGCCAGCAGTGCCCCGTTGGACATTCAGTACTTC. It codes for CASSAPLDIQYF. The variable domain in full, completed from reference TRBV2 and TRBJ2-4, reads EPEVTQTPSHQVTQMGQEVILRCVPISNHLYFYWYRQILGQKVEFLVSFYNNEISEKSEIFDDQFSVERPDGSNFTLKIRSTKLEDSAMYFCASSAPLDIQYFGAGTRLSVL.

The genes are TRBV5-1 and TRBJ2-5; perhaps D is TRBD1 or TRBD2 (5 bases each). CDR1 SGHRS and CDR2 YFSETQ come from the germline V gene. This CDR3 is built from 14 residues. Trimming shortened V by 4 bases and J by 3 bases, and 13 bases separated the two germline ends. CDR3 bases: TGCGCCAGCAGCAAAGGGACGGTTGAAGAGACCCAGTACTTC. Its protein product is CASSKGTVEETQYF. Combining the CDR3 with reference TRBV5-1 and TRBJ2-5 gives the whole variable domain KAGVTQTPRYLIKTRGQQVTLSCSPISGHRSVSWYQQTPGQGLQFLFEYFSETQRNKGNFPGRFSGRQFSNSRSEMNVSTLELGDSALYLCASSKGTVEETQYFGPGTRLLVL.

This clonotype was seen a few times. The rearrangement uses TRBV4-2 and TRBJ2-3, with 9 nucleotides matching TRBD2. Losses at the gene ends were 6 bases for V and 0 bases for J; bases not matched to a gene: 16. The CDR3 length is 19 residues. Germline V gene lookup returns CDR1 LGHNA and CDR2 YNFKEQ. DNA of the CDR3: TGTGCCAGCAGATTTACAATCGGGGGTAGCGGGGGTAGCACAGATACGCAGTATTTT. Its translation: CASRFTIGGSGGSTDTQYF.

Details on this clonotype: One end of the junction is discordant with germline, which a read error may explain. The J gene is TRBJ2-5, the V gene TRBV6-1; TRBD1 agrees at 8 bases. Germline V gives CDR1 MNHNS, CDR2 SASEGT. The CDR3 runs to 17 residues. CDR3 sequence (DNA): TGTGCCATCAGTGAGTCCCCAGTCCCGGGACAGGAAGAGTCCCAGTACTTC. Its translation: CAISESPVPGQEESQYF.

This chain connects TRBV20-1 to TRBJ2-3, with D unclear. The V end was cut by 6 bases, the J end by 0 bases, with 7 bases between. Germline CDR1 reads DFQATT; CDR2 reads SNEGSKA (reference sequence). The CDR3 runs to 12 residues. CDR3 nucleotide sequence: TGCAGTGCCGCGAGCAGCACAGATACGCAGTATTTT. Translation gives CSAASSTDTQYF.

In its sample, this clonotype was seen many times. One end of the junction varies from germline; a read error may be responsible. CDR3 nucleotides: TGTGCCAGCAGCGCAGGGAATGAGCAGTTCTTC. Its translation is CASSAGNEQFF. This chain connects TRBV5-1 to TRBJ2-1, with D possibly being TRBD1 (5 bases). CDR3 length: 11 amino acids. CDR1 is SGHRS and CDR2 is YFSETQ in the germline V gene. The entire variable domain, with the rest obtained from reference TRBV5-1 and TRBJ2-1, is as follows: KAGVTQTPRYLIKTRGQQVTLSCSPISGHRSVSWYQQTPGQGLQFLFEYFSETQRNKGNFPGRFSGRQFSNSRSEMNVSTLELGDSALYLCASSAGNEQFFGPGTRLTVL.

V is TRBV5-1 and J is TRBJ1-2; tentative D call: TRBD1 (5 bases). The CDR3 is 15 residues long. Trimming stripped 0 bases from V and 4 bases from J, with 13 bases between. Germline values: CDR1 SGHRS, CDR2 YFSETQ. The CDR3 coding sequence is TGCGCCAGCAGCTTGGCGTCCGACAGCGGCTATGGCTACACCTTC. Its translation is CASSLASDSGYGYTF.

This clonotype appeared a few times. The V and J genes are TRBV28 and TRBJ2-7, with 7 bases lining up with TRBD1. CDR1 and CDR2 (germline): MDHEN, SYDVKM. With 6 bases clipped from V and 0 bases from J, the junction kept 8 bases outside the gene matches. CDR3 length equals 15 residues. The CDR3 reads CASRQGGISSYEQYF. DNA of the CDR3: TGTGCCAGCAGGCAAGGGGGCATAAGCTCCTACGAGCAGTACTTC.

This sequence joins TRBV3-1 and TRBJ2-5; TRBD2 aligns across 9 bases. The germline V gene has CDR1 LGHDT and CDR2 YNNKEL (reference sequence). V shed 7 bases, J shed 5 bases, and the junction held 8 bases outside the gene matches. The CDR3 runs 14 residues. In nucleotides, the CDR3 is TGTGCCAGCACCGGGACTAGCAGAAGGGAGACCCAGTACTTC. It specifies CASTGTSRRETQYF.

In DNA form, the CDR3 reads TGCAGTGCTCCCCCCCTAGGTTGGCCAGATACGCAGTATTTT. Its translation is CSAPPLGWPDTQYF. The rearrangement uses TRBV20-1 and TRBJ2-3; D not certain. The V gene's germline CDR1 is DFQATT and CDR2 SNEGSKA (reference sequence). There are 14 residues in the CDR3. The germline V and J ends were trimmed by 5 bases and 4 bases, with 16 bases remaining between them.

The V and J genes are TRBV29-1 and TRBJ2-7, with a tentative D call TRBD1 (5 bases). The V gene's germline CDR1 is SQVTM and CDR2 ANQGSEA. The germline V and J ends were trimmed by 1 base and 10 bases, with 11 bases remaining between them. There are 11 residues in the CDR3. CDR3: CSVEAGRLQYF. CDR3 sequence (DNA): TGCAGCGTTGAAGCAGGGCGTCTACAGTACTTC.

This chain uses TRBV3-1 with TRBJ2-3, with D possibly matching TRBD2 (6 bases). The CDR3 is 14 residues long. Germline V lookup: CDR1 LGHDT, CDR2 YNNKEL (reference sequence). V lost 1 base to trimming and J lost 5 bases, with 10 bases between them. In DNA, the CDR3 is TGTGCCAGCAGCCAAGGACTAGTCCAAGATACGCAGTATTTT. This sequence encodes CASSQGLVQDTQYF.

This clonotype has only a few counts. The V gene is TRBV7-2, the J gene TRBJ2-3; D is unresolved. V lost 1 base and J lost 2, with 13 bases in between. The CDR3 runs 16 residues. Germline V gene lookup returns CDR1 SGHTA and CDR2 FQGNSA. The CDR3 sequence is CASSLGARFFTDTQYF. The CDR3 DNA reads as TGTGCCAGCAGCTTAGGGGCCAGATTCTTCACAGATACGCAGTATTTT.

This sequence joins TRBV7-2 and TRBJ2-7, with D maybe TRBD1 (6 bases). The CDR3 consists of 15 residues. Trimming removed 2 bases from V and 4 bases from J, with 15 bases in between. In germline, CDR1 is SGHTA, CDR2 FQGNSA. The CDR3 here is CASSLSRTAIYEQYF. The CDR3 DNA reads TGTGCCAGCAGCTTAAGTAGGACAGCGATTTACGAGCAGTACTTC.

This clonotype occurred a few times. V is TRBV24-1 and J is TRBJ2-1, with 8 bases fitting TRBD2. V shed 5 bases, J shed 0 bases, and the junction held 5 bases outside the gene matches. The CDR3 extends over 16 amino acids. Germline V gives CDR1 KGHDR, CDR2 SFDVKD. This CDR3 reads CATSGNRGGSYNEQFF. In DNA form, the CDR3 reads TGTGCCACCAGTGGCAATCGGGGGGGCTCCTACAATGAGCAGTTCTTC.

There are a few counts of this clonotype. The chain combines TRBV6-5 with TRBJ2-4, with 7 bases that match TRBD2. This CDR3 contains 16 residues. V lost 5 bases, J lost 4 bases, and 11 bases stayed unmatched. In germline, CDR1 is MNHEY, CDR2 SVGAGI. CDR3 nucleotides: TGTGCCAGCAGTACCCCTGTGACGGGGGGAAAAAACATTCAGTACTTC. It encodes CASSTPVTGGKNIQYF.

The CDR3 DNA reads TGTGCCAGCAGCTCCCCCGGGACTAGCGCCAGCGAGCAGTACTTC. It translates to CASSSPGTSASEQYF. The chain combines TRBV13 with TRBJ2-7, with 10 bases identical to TRBD2. Germline CDR1 reads PRHDT; CDR2 reads FYEKMQ (reference sequence). The V segment lost 4 bases and the J segment 6 bases; nucleotides outside the gene matches: 9. The CDR3 has 15 residues.

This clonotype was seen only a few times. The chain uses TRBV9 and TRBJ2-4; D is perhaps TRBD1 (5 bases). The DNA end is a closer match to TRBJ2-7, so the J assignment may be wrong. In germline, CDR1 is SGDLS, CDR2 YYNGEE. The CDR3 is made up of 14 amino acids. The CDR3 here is CASSVGVGAYEQYF. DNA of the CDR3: TGTGCCAGCAGCGTAGGTGTAGGGGCCTACGAGCAGTACTTC.